Following are 26 T cell receptor beta chains from one sample sequenced in a study of CD8+CD57+ T cells in acquired aplastic anemia. The study profiled TCR beta VDJ and CDR3 using genomic DNA as template. TCRdb itself ran the reads through MiXCR, one entry per CDR3 protein. This table holds 150,000 to 200,000 distinct CDR3 sequences, roughly 48% found once. Individuals selected for sequencing had exhibited CD8+CD57+ cell expansion on flow cytometry. The sample comprised sorted CD4+, CD8+, or CD8+CD57+ T cells (not recorded which) from PBMCs. The receptors here all came from a human donor with aplastic anemia.

The table lists this clonotype with a few counts. The chain links TRBV15 to TRBJ2-5; TRBD2 matches at 11 bases. Germline V gene data show CDR1 as LNHNV and CDR2 as YYDKDF (reference sequence). The CDR3 runs 16 residues. V gave up 0 bases and J gave up 4 bases; unmatched junction bases: 4. Here the CDR3 DNA reads TGTGCCACCAGCAGAGAGAGGCTAGCGGGAGGAGAGACCCAGTACTTC. Translation gives CATSRERLAGGETQYF.

The chain recombines TRBV9 with TRBJ2-1; 14 bases align to TRBD2. The CDR3 is 15 amino acids. The ends lost 3 bases at V and 6 bases at J; junction bases unmatched: 2. CDR1 SGDLS and CDR2 YYNGEE come from the germline V gene. The CDR3 DNA follows: TGTGCCAGCAGCGAAGGACTAGCGGGGGGCAATGAGCAGTTCTTC. As protein: CASSEGLAGGNEQFF. The variable domain in full, with the rest retrieved from reference TRBV9 and TRBJ2-1, is DSGVTQTPKHLITATGQRVTLRCSPRSGDLSVYWYQQSLDQGLQFLIQYYNGEERAKGNILERFSAQQFPDLHSELNLSSLELGDSALYFCASSEGLAGGNEQFFGPGTRLTVL.

Ten or more counts support this clonotype. This chain connects TRBV6-1 to TRBJ1-6; D remains unclear. Between the trimmed V and J ends, which lost 5 bases and 8 bases, there was a span of 7 bases. The CDR3 has 12 amino acids. Germline CDR1 and CDR2: MNHNS and SASEGT. In DNA form, the CDR3 reads TGTGCCAGCAGTCGCCCGGATTCACCCCTCCACTTT. It translates to CASSRPDSPLHF.

The chain recombines TRBV24-1 with TRBJ2-1; D gene uncertain. This CDR3 spans 12 amino acids. The V gene's germline CDR1 is KGHDR and CDR2 SFDVKD. Trimming left V 10 bases short and J 0 bases short, with 6 bases between. CDR3 DNA: TGTGCCACTAGGAGCTCCTACAATGAGCAGTTCTTC. Translation gives CATRSSYNEQFF.

The rearrangement joins TRBV29-1 to TRBJ2-7, with 10 bases aligning to TRBD1. CDR1 and CDR2 from the germline V gene are SQVTM and ANQGSEA. This CDR3 has 14 residues. V shed 6 bases and J 4 bases; nucleotides not matched to a gene: 9. Here the CDR3 DNA reads TGCAGCGTCGACCCGGGACAGGGGACTTACGAGCAGTACTTC. Translated: CSVDPGQGTYEQYF.

The chain combines TRBV7-2 with TRBJ2-7; D gene unclear. Deletions cut 5 bases from V and 4 bases from J, with 9 bases between. The CDR3 runs 12 residues. Per germline, CDR1 SGHTA and CDR2 FQGNSA. In DNA form, the CDR3 reads TGTGCCAGCAGCGGAAGTAGATACGAGCAGTACTTC. Its protein is CASSGSRYEQYF. Variable domain in full (rest from reference TRBV7-2 and TRBJ2-7): GAGVSQSPSNKVTEKGKDVELRCDPISGHTALYWYRQSLGQGLEFLIYFQGNSAPDKSGLPSDRFSAERTGGSVSTLTIQRTQQEDSAVYLCASSGSRYEQYFGPGTRLTVT.

J is TRBJ1-1 and V is TRBV25-1; a weak D match, TRBD1 (6 bases). The germline V gene encodes CDR1 MGHDK and CDR2 SYGVNS. Trimming took off 3 bases at V and 5 bases at J, with 10 bases between the two ends. The CDR3 length is 13 residues. The CDR3 here is CASSETRGTEAFF. The DNA of the CDR3 is TGTGCCAGCAGTGAGACCAGGGGAACTGAAGCTTTCTTT. Complete variable domain (other parts from reference TRBV25-1 and TRBJ1-1): EADIYQTPRYLVIGTGKKITLECSQTMGHDKMYWYQQDPGMELHLIHYSYGVNSTEKGDLSSESTVSRIRTEHFPLTLESARPSHTSQYLCASSETRGTEAFFGQGTRLTVV.

There are many counts of this clonotype. The chain recombines TRBV25-1 with TRBJ1-2; a weak D match, TRBD1 (5 bases). The germline CDR1 and CDR2 sequences are MGHDK and SYGVNS. This CDR3 has 14 residues. V was shortened by 5 bases and J by 2 bases, with 12 bases between the two germline ends. The CDR3 sequence is CASSLPGRNYGYTF. CDR3 DNA: TGTGCCAGCAGTTTACCGGGACGGAACTATGGCTACACCTTC.

The genes are TRBV24-1 and TRBJ2-2; TRBD2 matches at 8 bases. The CDR3 runs to 16 residues. V lost 3 bases and J lost 4; bases outside the gene matches: 6. Germline CDR1 and CDR2: KGHDR and SFDVKD. The CDR3 DNA reads as TGTGCCACCAGTGATCCGGGAGGGGTGAGCACCGGGGAGCTGTTTTTT. Its translation is CATSDPGGVSTGELFF.

This clonotype was detected ten times or more. The chain combines TRBV5-1 with TRBJ1-3, with 7 bases that match TRBD1. CDR3 size: 16 residues. CDR1 and CDR2 (germline): SGHRS, YFSETQ. Trimming cost V 1 base and J 1 base; bases outside gene matches: 5. This CDR3 reads CASSLRQGGSGNTIYF. The CDR3 bases are TGCGCCAGCAGCTTGAGGCAGGGGGGTTCTGGAAACACCATATATTTT.

In its sample, this clonotype was seen a few times. The chain employs TRBV2 and TRBJ1-5; D not resolved. There are 13 residues in the CDR3. Trimming left V 6 bases short and J 7 bases short, with 13 bases between. Germline loops: CDR1 SNHLY, CDR2 FYNNEI. CDR3: CASRLEVRQPQHF. CDR3 coding DNA: TGTGCCAGCAGGCTGGAAGTACGGCAGCCCCAGCATTTT.

This clonotype came up once. As the CDR3 is not closed by the conserved phenylalanine or tryptophan, this likely results from a read error. The V gene is TRBV2, the J gene TRBJ2-7; D gene uncertain. Germline V lookup: CDR1 SNHLY, CDR2 FYNNEI. The V end lost 7 bases, the J end lost 7 bases, and 11 bases lay between the germline ends. This CDR3 is 11 amino acids long. For the CDR3, the DNA is TGTGCCAGCACGCCCGCGTGGGAGCAGTACTCC. Translation gives CASTPAWEQYS.

The sample holds many counts of this clonotype. The V and J genes are TRBV30 and TRBJ2-6, with D uncertain. Germline V gene sequence: CDR1 GTSNPN, CDR2 SVGIG (reference sequence). This CDR3 has 14 residues. V gave up 2 bases and J gave up 0 bases, with 5 bases separating them. The CDR3 sequence: CAWSRDSGANVLTF. The CDR3, as DNA: TGTGCCTGGAGTCGAGACTCTGGGGCCAACGTCCTGACTTTC. The whole variable domain, remainder taken from reference TRBV30 and TRBJ2-6, is SQTIHQWPATLVQPVGSPLSLECTVEGTSNPNLYWYRQAAGRGLQLLFYSVGIGQISSEVPQNLSASRPQDRQFILSSKKLLLSDSGFYLCAWSRDSGANVLTFGAGSRLTVL.

Many counts were recorded for this clonotype. J is TRBJ2-7 and V is TRBV15, with a weak D call TRBD2 (5 bases). CDR3 length: 15 residues. Germline V gene data show CDR1 as LNHNV and CDR2 as YYDKDF (reference sequence). The V end lost 0 bases, the J end lost 4 bases, and 13 bases lay between the germline ends. CDR3 in amino acids: CATSRDNEGMYEQYF. CDR3 DNA sequence: TGTGCCACCAGCAGAGATAATGAGGGAATGTACGAGCAGTACTTC.

This clonotype has ten or more counts. This CDR3 is CASSPYFQETQYF. CDR3 nucleotide sequence: TGTGCCAGCTCACCTTATTTCCAAGAGACCCAGTACTTC. The chain joins TRBV18 to TRBJ2-5; D uncertain. V shed 3 bases and J shed 1 base, with 6 bases lying between them. Germline V gene data show CDR1 as KGHSH and CDR2 as LQKENI. This CDR3 has 13 amino acids.

The CDR3, as DNA: TGTGCCACCAGTGAAGCAGCCTATAATTCACCCCTCCACTTT. Protein product: CATSEAAYNSPLHF. This chain joins TRBV24-1 and TRBJ1-6; D call uncertain. Germline CDR1 and CDR2: KGHDR and SFDVKD. V lost 4 bases, J lost 2 bases, and 5 bases lay in between. This CDR3 is 14 amino acids long.

The J gene is TRBJ2-7, the V gene TRBV15; 15 bases align to TRBD2. The V segment lost 1 base and the J segment 2 bases; nucleotides outside the gene matches: 0. Germline CDR1 and CDR2: LNHNV and YYDKDF (reference sequence). CDR3 length: 16 amino acids. Here the CDR3 DNA reads TGTGCCACCAGCAGAGGGACTAGCGGGAGGGCCTACGAGCAGTACTTC. It specifies CATSRGTSGRAYEQYF.

This clonotype was found a few times. V is TRBV10-2 and J is TRBJ2-2, with D maybe TRBD2 (5 bases). Trimming cost V 4 bases and J 0 bases, with 9 bases left between them. The CDR3 length is 15 residues. Germline CDR1 reads WSHSY; CDR2 reads SAAADI. The DNA for the CDR3 is TGCGCCAGCAGTGTGTTAGCGCCGAACACCGGGGAGCTGTTTTTT. This sequence encodes CASSVLAPNTGELFF.

This clonotype was found many times. The chain joins TRBV19 to TRBJ2-7, with D possibly being TRBD1 (5 bases). CDR1 is LNHDA and CDR2 is SQIVND in the germline V gene (reference sequence). Trimming removed 3 bases from V and 3 bases from J, with 18 bases in between. CDR3 length: 16 residues. The CDR3 here is CASSILSQGGLYEQYF. CDR3 nucleotides: TGTGCCAGTAGTATTCTCAGCCAGGGTGGTCTCTACGAGCAGTACTTC.

This clonotype was counted ten times or more. The chain carries TRBV6-1 and TRBJ1-2, with no clear D. V gave up 6 bases and J gave up 8 bases, with 19 bases separating them. The CDR3 has 14 residues. Germline V gene data show CDR1 as MNHNS and CDR2 as SASEGT. The CDR3 bases are TGTGCCAGCAGGTCCCGTAGTGTCGACGGGGGCTACACCTTC. Translation: CASRSRSVDGGYTF.

J is TRBJ2-7 and V is TRBV18; D is undetermined. The CDR3 spans 15 residues. The germline V gene has CDR1 KGHSH and CDR2 LQKENI. The ends were cut back, 8 bases at V and 7 bases at J, with 24 bases in the middle. The CDR3 sequence is CASPPAKATSSEQYF. DNA of the CDR3: TGTGCCAGCCCGCCTGCGAAAGCAACTTCCTCAGAGCAGTACTTC.

DNA for the CDR3: TGTGCCGCATTCTCAGGTCGGGATAACTATGGCTACACCTTC. It is translated as CAAFSGRDNYGYTF. V and J are TRBV27 and TRBJ1-2; D remains ambiguous. This CDR3 has 14 residues. Trimming took 11 bases from V and 1 from J, leaving 17 bases between them. Germline V gene lookup returns CDR1 MNHEY and CDR2 SMNVEV (reference sequence).

The chain employs TRBV2 and TRBJ2-7, with D unclear. The CDR3 runs 14 residues. Deletions cut 3 bases from V and 3 bases from J, with 12 bases between. From germline, CDR1 is SNHLY and CDR2 FYNNEI. The CDR3, as DNA: TGTGCCAGCAGTGAGAGGCAGGCTGGCTACGAGCAGTACTTC. Its protein product is CASSERQAGYEQYF.

This clonotype was counted many times. The rearrangement joins TRBV6-2 or TRBV6-3 to TRBJ2-3; D assignment may be TRBD1 or TRBD2 (5 bases each). The CDR3 totals 14 residues. V was pared by 6 bases and J by 6 bases, with 16 bases between. Germline CDR1 MNHEY, CDR2 SVGEGT. CDR3 sequence reads: CASRWDGLTDTQYF. CDR3 DNA: TGTGCCAGCAGGTGGGACGGACTGACGGATACGCAGTATTTT.

This chain joins TRBV11-3 and TRBJ2-7; tentatively, D is TRBD1 (5 bases). V lost 3 bases and J lost 3, with 9 bases in between. The CDR3 is made up of 13 amino acids. The germline gives CDR1 SGHNT, CDR2 YENEEA. The DNA of the CDR3 is TGTGCCAGCAGCTTCCCAGGGATCTACGAGCAGTACTTC. Translating gives CASSFPGIYEQYF.

The sample holds many counts of this clonotype. This chain uses TRBV12-3 or TRBV12-4 with TRBJ2-5; no definite D call. This CDR3 is built from 11 residues. Trimming took off 1 base at V and 4 bases at J, with 1 base between the two ends. CDR3 sequence: CASSLVETQYF. The CDR3 DNA reads TGTGCCAGCAGTTTAGTAGAGACCCAGTACTTC.